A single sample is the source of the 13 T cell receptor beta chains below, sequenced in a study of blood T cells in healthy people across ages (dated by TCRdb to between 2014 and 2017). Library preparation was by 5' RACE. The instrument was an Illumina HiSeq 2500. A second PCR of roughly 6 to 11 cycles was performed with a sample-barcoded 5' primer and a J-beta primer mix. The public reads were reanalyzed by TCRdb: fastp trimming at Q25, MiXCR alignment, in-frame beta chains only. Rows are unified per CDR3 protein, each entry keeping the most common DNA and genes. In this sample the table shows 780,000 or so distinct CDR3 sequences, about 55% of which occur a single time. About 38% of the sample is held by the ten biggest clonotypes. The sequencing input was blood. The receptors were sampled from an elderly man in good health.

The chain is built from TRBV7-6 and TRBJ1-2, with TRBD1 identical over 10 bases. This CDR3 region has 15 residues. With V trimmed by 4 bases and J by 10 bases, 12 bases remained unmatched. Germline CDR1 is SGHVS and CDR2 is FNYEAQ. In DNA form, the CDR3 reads TGTGCCAGCAGCTCTGAGCCCGGGACAGGGGTTGTCTACACCTTC. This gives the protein CASSSEPGTGVVYTF.

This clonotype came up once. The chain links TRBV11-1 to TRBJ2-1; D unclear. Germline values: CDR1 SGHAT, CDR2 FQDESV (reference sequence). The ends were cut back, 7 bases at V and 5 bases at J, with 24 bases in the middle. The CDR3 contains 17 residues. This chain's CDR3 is CASTLDGYRLSNNEQFF. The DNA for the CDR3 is TGTGCCAGCACCCTGGACGGCTATAGGCTATCCAACAATGAGCAGTTCTTC.

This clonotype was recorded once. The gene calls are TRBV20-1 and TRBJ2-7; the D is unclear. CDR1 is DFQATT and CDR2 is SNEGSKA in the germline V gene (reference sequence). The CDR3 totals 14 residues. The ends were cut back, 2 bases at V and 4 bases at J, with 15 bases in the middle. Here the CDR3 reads CSARLVGLGYEQYF. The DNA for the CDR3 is TGCAGTGCTAGACTTGTCGGCCTAGGATACGAGCAGTACTTC.

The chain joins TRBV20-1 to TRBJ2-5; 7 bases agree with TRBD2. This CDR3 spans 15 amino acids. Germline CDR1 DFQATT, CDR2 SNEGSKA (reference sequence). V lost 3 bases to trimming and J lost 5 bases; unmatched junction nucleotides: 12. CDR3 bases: TGCAGTGCTAGGCCGCCTAGCGGTGGAGGGGAGACCCAGTACTTC. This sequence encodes CSARPPSGGGETQYF.

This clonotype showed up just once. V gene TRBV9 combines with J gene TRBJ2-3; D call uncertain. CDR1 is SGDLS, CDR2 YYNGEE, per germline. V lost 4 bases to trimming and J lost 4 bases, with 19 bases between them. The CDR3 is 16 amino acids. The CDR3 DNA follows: TGTGCCAGCAGCCCCCGATATAGTTCAGTACCAGATACGCAGTATTTT. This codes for CASSPRYSSVPDTQYF.

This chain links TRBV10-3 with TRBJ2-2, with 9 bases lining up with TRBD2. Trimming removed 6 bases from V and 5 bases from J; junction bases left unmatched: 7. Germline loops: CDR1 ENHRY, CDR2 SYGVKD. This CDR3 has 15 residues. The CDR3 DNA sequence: TGTGCCATCAGCTATAGCGGGAGAGTAACCGGGGAGCTGTTTTTT. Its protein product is CAISYSGRVTGELFF.

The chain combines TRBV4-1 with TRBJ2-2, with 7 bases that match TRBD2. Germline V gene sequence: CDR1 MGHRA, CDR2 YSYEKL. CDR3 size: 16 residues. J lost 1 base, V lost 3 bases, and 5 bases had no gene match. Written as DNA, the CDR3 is TGCGCCAGCAGCCAGAGTCCTAGCGGGAACACCGGGGAGCTGTTTTTT. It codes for CASSQSPSGNTGELFF.

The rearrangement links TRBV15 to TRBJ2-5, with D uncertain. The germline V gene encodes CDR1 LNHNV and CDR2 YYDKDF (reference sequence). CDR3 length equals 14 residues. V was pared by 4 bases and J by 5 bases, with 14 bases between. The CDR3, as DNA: TGTGCCACCAGCATACGACAAGATTCGGAGACCCAGTACTTC. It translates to CATSIRQDSETQYF. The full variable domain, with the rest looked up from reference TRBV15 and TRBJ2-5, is DAMVIQNPRYQVTQFGKPVTLSCSQTLNHNVMYWYQQKSSQAPKLLFHYYDKDFNNEADTPDNFQSRRPNTSFCFLDIRSPGLGDTAMYLCATSIRQDSETQYFGPGTRLLVL.

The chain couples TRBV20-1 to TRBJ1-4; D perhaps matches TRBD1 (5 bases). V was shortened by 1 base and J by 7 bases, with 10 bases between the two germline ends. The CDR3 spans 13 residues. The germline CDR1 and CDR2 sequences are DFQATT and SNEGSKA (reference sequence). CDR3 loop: CSARGGGGEKLFF. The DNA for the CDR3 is TGCAGTGCTAGAGGCGGGGGAGGTGAAAAACTGTTTTTT.

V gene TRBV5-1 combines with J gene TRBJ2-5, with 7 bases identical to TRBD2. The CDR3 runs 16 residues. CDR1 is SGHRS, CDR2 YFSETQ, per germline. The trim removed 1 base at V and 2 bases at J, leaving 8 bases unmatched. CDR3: CASSLLGSGAQETQYF. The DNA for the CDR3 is TGCGCCAGCAGCTTGTTGGGGAGCGGGGCACAAGAGACCCAGTACTTC.

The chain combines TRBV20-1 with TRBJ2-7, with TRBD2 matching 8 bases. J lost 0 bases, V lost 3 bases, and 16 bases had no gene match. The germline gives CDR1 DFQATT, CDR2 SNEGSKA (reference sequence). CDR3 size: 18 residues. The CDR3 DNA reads TGCAGTGCTAGTCAAGAGCGGGAGATCCTCAGGGGCTCCTACGAGCAGTACTTC. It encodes CSASQEREILRGSYEQYF.

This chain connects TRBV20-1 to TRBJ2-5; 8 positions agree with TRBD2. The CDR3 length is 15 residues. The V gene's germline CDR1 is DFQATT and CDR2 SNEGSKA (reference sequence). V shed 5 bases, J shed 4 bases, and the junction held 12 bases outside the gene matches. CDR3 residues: CSALGGVGRVETQYF. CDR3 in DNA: TGCAGTGCTTTGGGTGGGGTCGGGAGGGTAGAGACCCAGTACTTC.

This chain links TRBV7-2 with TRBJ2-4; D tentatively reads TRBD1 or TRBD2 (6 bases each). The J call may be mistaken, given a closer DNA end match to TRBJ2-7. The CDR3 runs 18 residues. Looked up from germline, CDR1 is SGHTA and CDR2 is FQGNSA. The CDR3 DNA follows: TGTGCCAGCAGCTTAAGGGGGGAGACCCAAGTCTGGGTGGACGAGCAGTACTTC. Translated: CASSLRGETQVWVDEQYF.